This TCR beta chain was retrieved from a study of T cell clonotyping in hematopoietic cell transplantation. Looking at the study overall: Cytoreduction preceded collection of pretransplant recipient samples.

TCRdb's table, derived via immunoSEQ multiplex PCR, lists solely in-frame clones and lacks some. The sample consists of roughly 9,300 clones, around nine tenths of them appearing once. Regarding the study as a whole: Few recipient clonotypes overlapped donors; over 95% were de novo at given depth. Pathologically expanded recipient clonotypes increased progressively from day 30 to day 180 as diversity fell.

Germline CDR1 SNHLY, CDR2 FYNNEI. Trimming removed 2 bases from V and 8 bases from J; junction bases left unmatched: 12. The CDR3 covers 16 residues. With regard to this clone: What it binds is unknown.

Specified time point: recipient sample about 28 days before transplant, after cytoreduction. Recipient blood drawn about 28 days pretransplant and days 30, 100, 180 after. This clonotype originated in a woman between 45 and 65 years old with chronic myeloid leukemia. Some clones in this sample may be carry-over from other donors' samples. The rearrangement joins TRBV2 to TRBJ2-1; 7 positions match TRBD2. This specimen was peripheral blood mononuclear cells, taken before stem cell transplant. CDR3 in amino acids: CASSEWGGRGGDEQFF. CDR3 coding DNA: TGTGCCAGCAGTGAATGGGGCGGGAGAGGAGGCGATGAGCAGTTCTTC.